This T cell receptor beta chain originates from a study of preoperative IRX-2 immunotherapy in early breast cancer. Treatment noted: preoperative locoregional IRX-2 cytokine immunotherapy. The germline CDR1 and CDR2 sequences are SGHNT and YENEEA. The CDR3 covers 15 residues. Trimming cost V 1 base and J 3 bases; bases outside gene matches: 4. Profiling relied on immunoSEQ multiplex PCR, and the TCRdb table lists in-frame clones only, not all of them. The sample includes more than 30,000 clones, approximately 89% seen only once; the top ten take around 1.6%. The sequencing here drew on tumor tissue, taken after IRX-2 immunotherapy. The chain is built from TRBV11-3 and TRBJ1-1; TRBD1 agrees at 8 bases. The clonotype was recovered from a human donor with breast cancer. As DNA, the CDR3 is TGTGCCAGCAGCTTAGTAGGACAGGGTCACACTGAAGCTTTCTTT. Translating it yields CASSLVGQGHTEAFF.